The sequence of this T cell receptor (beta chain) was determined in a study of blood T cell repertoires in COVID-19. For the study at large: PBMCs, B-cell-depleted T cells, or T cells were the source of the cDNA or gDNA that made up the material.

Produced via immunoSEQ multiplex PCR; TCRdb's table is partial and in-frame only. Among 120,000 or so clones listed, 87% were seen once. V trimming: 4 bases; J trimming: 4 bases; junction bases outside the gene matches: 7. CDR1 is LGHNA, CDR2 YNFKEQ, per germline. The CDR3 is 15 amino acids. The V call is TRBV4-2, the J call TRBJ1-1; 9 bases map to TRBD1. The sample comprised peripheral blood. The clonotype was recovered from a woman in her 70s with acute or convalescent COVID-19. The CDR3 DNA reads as TGTGCCAGCAGCCCAGAAATGGACAGGGGCACTGAAGCTTTCTTT. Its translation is CASSPEMDRGTEAFF.